This is a list of T cell receptor beta chains from one sample in a study of Graves' ophthalmopathy and Graves' hyperthyroidism. TCRdb re-called the multiplex PCR reads with MiXCR, one entry per CDR3 protein. The sample shows 300,000 to 400,000 distinct CDR3 sequences, about a sixth of them seen only once. The sample comprised peripheral blood. Every receptor here comes from an adult man with Graves' ophthalmopathy. CDR3s include the opening cysteine and the closing phenylalanine or tryptophan. D genes are given only for firm matches. The size of a clone is reported for some rows only, either as once, few or many, or as a class for expanded clones.

many	TRBV30	TRBJ1-6	.	TGTGCCTGGAGTGTATCCGGGGCGGCATACAATTCACCCCTCCACTTT	CAWSVSGAAYNSPLHF
many	TRBV20-1	TRBJ1-1	TRBD1	TGCAGTGCCACCGGTAACAACAGGGGTTTTGATAAAGCTTTCTTT	CSATGNNRGFDKAFF
many	TRBV27	TRBJ1-1	TRBD1	TGTGCCAGCAGTTACGACAGGGGCGCTGAAGCTTTCTTT	CASSYDRGAEAFF
many	TRBV30	TRBJ2-4	.	TGTGCCTGGAGTTTTACGGGGGTGGGTTTAGGCAAAAACATTCAGTACTTC	CAWSFTGVGLGKNIQYF
many	TRBV14	TRBJ1-6	.	TGTGCCAGCAGCCGGACGTTCGGTTCACCCCTCCACTTT	CASSRTFGSPLHF
many	TRBV27	TRBJ2-5	.	TGTGCCAGCAGTTTAGCGGGGAGGTTATATACCCAGTACTTC	CASSLAGRLYTQYF
many	TRBV5-6	TRBJ1-5	.	TGTGCCAGCAGCTCAGCCGGGACCACCGGCAGGCCCCAGCATTTT	CASSSAGTTGRPQHF
many	TRBV11-2	TRBJ2-7	TRBD2	TGTGCCAGCAGCCGACTAGCGGGAGTTCAGGGATACGAGCAGTACTTC	CASSRLAGVQGYEQYF
many	TRBV4-1	TRBJ1-1	TRBD1	TGCGCCAGCAGCCACCGATTACCGGGACAGGGCTGGCAGGAAGCTTTCTTT	CASSHRLPGQGWQEAFF
many	TRBV10-3	TRBJ2-7	.	TGTGCCATCAGTGGACAGGGAGGGAGTAGAGAGCAGTACTTC	CAISGQGGSREQYF
.	TRBV6-1	TRBJ2-7	TRBD1	TGTGCCAGCAGATCCGGGACAGGTATAGGCTACGAGCAGTACTTC	CASRSGTGIGYEQYF
many	TRBV12-3/TRBV12-4	TRBJ2-7	.	TGTGCCAGCAGTTTACTGTTCAGCTCCTACGAGCAGTACTTC	CASSLLFSSYEQYF
many	TRBV9	TRBJ1-2	TRBD1	TGTGCCAGCAGCGAGGGGGGACAGGGGGTGAGTGGCTACACCTTC	CASSEGGQGVSGYTF
many	TRBV11-1	TRBJ1-5	.	TGTGCCAGCAGCCCGGGTTCAGGTCAGCCCCAGCATTTT	CASSPGSGQPQHF
many	TRBV2	TRBJ1-2	TRBD1	TGTGCCAGCCTAGGACTGACAGGGGCTGGCGGCTACACCTTC	CASLGLTGAGGYTF
.	TRBV12-3/TRBV12-4	TRBJ2-7	.	TGTGCCAGCAGTTTCAATTGGGGTTTGATGGACGAGCAGTACTTC	CASSFNWGLMDEQYF
.	TRBV6-2/TRBV6-3	TRBJ2-2	.	TGTGCCAGCAGTTACTCGAGGGCCGGGGAGCTGTTTTTT	CASSYSRAGELFF
many	TRBV5-1	TRBJ1-5	.	TGCGCCAGCAGCCATCGACAGGGCAATCAGCCCCAGCATTTT	CASSHRQGNQPQHF
many	TRBV11-1	TRBJ1-2	.	TGTGCCAGCAGCTTAGGAGGATCTCCAGGGAGGACCCTCTATGGCTACACCTTC	CASSLGGSPGRTLYGYTF
.	TRBV7-2	TRBJ2-7	TRBD2	TGTGCCAGCAGCTTACGAATTACAGCTAGCGGGGAGCAGTACTTC	CASSLRITASGEQYF
many	TRBV24-1	TRBJ2-7	.	TGTGCCACCAGTGACCGCCAACTGACAGAGCGCACCTACGAGCAGTACTTC	CATSDRQLTERTYEQYF
many	TRBV30	TRBJ2-3	TRBD2	TGTGCCTGGAGTGCTAGCGGGAGAGGAGATACGCAGTATTTT	CAWSASGRGDTQYF
few	TRBV30	TRBJ2-2	TRBD1	TGTGCCTGGAGAGGGACAGGGGACACCGGGGAGCTGTTTTTT	CAWRGTGDTGELFF